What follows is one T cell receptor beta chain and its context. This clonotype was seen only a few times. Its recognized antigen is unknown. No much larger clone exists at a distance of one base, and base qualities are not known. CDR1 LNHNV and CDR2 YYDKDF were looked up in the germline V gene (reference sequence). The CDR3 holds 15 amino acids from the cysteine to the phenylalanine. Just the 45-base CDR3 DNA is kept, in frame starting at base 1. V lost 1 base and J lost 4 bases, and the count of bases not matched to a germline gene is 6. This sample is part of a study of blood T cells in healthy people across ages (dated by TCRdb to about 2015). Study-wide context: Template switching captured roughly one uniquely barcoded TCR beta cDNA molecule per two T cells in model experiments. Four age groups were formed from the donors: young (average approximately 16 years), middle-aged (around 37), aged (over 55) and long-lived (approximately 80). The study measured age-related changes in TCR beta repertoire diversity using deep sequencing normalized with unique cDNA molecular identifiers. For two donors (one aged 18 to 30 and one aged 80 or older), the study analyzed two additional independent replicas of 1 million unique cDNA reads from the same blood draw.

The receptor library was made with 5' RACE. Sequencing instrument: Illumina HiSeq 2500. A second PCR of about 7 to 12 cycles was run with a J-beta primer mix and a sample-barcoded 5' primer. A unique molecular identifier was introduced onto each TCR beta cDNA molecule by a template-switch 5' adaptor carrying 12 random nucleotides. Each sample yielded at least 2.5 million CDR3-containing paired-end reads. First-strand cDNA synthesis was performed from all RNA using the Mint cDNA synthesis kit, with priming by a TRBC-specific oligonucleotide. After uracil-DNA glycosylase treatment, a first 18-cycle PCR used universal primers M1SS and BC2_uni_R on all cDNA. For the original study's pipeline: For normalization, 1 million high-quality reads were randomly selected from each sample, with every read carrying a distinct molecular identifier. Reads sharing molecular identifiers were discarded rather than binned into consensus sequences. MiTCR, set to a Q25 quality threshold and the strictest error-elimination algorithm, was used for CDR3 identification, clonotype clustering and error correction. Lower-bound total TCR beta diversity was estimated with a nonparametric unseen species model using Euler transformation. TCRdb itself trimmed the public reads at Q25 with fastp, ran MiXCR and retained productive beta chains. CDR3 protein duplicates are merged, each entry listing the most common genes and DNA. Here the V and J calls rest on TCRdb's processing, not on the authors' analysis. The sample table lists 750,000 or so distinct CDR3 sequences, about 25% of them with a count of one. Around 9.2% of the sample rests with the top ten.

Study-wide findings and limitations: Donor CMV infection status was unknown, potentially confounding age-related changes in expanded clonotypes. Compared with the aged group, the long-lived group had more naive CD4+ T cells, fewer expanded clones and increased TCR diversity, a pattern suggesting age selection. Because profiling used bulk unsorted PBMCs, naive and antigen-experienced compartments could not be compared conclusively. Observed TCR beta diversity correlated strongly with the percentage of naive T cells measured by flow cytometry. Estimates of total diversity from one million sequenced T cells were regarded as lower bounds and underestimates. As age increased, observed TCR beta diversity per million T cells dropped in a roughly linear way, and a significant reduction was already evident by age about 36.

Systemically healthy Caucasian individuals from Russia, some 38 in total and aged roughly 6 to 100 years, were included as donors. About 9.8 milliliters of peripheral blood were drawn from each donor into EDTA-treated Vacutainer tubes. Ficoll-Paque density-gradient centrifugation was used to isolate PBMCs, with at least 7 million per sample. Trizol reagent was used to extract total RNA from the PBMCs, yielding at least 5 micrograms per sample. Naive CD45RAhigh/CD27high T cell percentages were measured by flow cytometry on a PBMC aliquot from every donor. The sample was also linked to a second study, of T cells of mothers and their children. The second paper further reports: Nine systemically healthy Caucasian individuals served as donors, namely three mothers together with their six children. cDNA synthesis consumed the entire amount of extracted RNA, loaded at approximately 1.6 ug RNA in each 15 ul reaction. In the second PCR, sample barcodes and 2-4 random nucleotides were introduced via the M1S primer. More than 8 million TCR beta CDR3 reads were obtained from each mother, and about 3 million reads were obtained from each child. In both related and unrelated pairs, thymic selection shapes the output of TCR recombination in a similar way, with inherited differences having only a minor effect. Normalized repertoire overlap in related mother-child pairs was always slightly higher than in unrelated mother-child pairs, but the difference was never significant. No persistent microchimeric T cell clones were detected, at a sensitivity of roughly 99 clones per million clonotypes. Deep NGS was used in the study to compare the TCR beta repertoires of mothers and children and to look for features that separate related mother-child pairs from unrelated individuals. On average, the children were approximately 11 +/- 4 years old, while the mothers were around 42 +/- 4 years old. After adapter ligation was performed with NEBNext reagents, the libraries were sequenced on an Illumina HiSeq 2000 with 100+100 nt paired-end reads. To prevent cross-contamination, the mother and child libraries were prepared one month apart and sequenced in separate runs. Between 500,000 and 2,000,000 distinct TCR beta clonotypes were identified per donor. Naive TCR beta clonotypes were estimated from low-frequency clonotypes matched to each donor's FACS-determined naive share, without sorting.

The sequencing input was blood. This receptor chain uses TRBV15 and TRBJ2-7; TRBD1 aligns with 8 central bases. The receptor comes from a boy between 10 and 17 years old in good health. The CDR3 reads CATSRAAGGFYEQYF. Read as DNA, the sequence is TGTGCCACCAGCAGAGCGGCAGGGGGCTTTTACGAGCAGTACTTC.